Listed below are T cell receptor beta chains from one sample, sequenced in a study of blood T cell repertoires in COVID-19. Sequencing used immunoSEQ multiplex PCR; TCRdb keeps in-frame clones, though not all of them. The sample consists of about 210,000 clones, around 84% of them appearing once. The sample comprised peripheral blood. Receptor source: an elderly woman with acute or convalescent COVID-19. The CDR3 runs from the conserved cysteine through the conserved F or W. The D gene is left open where the match is weak. Size tells how often a clone was seen (once, few, many) or the class of an expanded clone, and some rows leave it out.

>-|TRBJ2-7|TRBV7-2|TRBD2
CASSAASGNHEQYF
TGTGCCAGCAGTGCCGCAAGCGGGAACCACGAGCAGTACTTC
>once|TRBJ1-4|TRBV5-1|-
CASSLETVDNEKLFF
TGCGCCAGCAGCTTGGAGACAGTAGATAATGAAAAACTGTTTTTT
>-|TRBJ1-6|TRBV2|TRBD1
CASRGQGASPLHF
TGTGCCAGCCGAGGACAGGGGGCTTCACCCCTCCACTTT
>-|TRBJ2-2|TRBV7-2|TRBD2
CASSPHMIAGGSTGELFF
TGTGCCAGCAGCCCCCATATGATAGCGGGAGGTTCCACCGGGGAGCTGTTTTTT
>few|TRBJ2-3|TRBV30|TRBD1
CAWGRDSITDTQYF
TGTGCCTGGGGCCGGGACAGTATCACAGATACGCAGTATTTT
>-|TRBJ1-4|TRBV30|-
CAWKMSGGNEKLFF
TGTGCCTGGAAAATGTCGGGGGGGAATGAAAAACTGTTTTTT
>-|TRBJ1-1|TRBV5-6|-
CASSLTNTEAFF
TGTGCCAGCAGCCTAACGAACACTGAAGCTTTCTTT
>-|TRBJ1-5|TRBV6-6|TRBD1
CASSFPGQGIQPQHF
TGTGCCAGCAGTTTCCCGGGACAGGGTATTCAGCCCCAGCATTTT
>-|TRBJ2-1|TRBV5-8|-
CASSILTEMVYNEQFF
TGTGCCAGCAGCATCCTGACAGAAATGGTCTACAATGAGCAGTTCTTC
>-|TRBJ1-1|TRBV7-8|TRBD1
CASSLQGARMNTEAFF
TGTGCCAGCAGCTTACAGGGGGCAAGGATGAACACTGAAGCTTTCTTT
>-|TRBJ1-4|TRBV28|-
CASSLPRTTNEKLFF
TGTGCCAGCAGTTTACCCAGGACAACTAATGAAAAACTGTTTTTT
>-|TRBJ1-5|TRBV2|TRBD1
CASSRQGAGQPQHF
TGTGCCAGCAGTCGACAGGGGGCGGGACAGCCCCAGCATTTT
>-|TRBJ2-1|TRBV7-2|TRBD1
CASSPDRAQNQFF
TGTGCCAGCAGCCCGGACAGGGCCCAAAATCAGTTCTTC
>-|TRBJ1-2|TRBV5-1|-
CASGDSPNYGYTF
TGCGCCAGCGGCGACAGCCCTAACTATGGCTACACCTTC
>medium-sized|TRBJ2-7|TRBV7-9|TRBD1
CASGGDRVGYEQYF
TGTGCCAGCGGGGGAGACAGGGTCGGCTACGAGCAGTACTTC
>-|TRBJ2-1|TRBV12-3/TRBV12-4|-
CASRAGNNNEQFF
TGTGCCAGCAGGGCAGGTAACAACAATGAGCAGTTCTTC
>-|TRBJ2-7|TRBV12-5|TRBD2
CASGNGEGAEQYF
TGTGCCAGTGGGAACGGGGAGGGTGCCGAGCAGTACTTC
>-|TRBJ2-3|TRBV18|-
CASSPGPDTQYF
TGTGCCAGCTCCCCAGGCCCAGATACGCAGTATTTT
>-|TRBJ2-5|TRBV7-2|-
CASSLGPRAGNFRETQYF
TGTGCCAGCAGCTTAGGTCCCCGGGCAGGGAATTTTAGGGAGACCCAGTACTTC
>-|TRBJ1-3|TRBV7-2|TRBD1
CASSLEFQDRDGNTIYF
TGTGCCAGCAGCTTAGAATTTCAGGACAGGGATGGAAACACCATATATTTT
>few|TRBJ1-5|TRBV27|-
CASSSLSNQPQHF
TGTGCCAGCAGTTCCCTTAGCAATCAGCCCCAGCATTTT
>few|TRBJ2-1|TRBV5-1|-
CASSSKPQGRSYNEQFF
TGCGCCAGCAGCTCAAAGCCACAGGGACGCTCCTACAATGAGCAGTTCTTC
>-|TRBJ2-1|TRBV7-2|-
CASTLASGTSYNEQFF
TGTGCCAGCACCCTTGCCTCCGGGACATCTTACAATGAGCAGTTCTTC
>-|TRBJ1-5|TRBV19|-
CASSIRLGQGNQPQHF
TGTGCCAGTAGTATTCGACTCGGCCAAGGCAATCAGCCCCAGCATTTT
>-|TRBJ2-7|TRBV15|-
CATSRDLGGGTNEQYF
TGTGCCACCAGCAGAGATCTCGGAGGGGGGACTAACGAGCAGTACTTC
>-|TRBJ2-5|TRBV28|TRBD2
CASSLAGAETQYF
TGTGCCAGCAGTTTGGCGGGAGCAGAGACCCAGTACTTC
>-|TRBJ2-7|TRBV10-3|-
CAIWGGTSYEQYF
TGTGCCATCTGGGGCGGGACGTCCTACGAGCAGTACTTC
>-|TRBJ2-3|TRBV7-2|-
CASSYNQGPDTQYF
TGTGCCAGCAGTTACAACCAGGGCCCAGATACGCAGTATTTT
>-|TRBJ1-2|TRBV5-4|TRBD1
CASSLGTGANYGYTF
TGTGCCAGCAGCCTAGGGACAGGGGCTAACTATGGCTACACCTTC
>-|TRBJ2-7|TRBV3-1/TRBV3-2|-
CASSQAFYEQYF
TGTGCCAGCAGCCAAGCTTTTTACGAGCAGTACTTC
>-|TRBJ1-5|TRBV30|-
CAWNQKGGNQPQHF
TGTGCCTGGAACCAGAAGGGGGGGAATCAGCCCCAGCATTTT
>-|TRBJ2-5|TRBV5-6|-
CASSLAGRGQETQYF
TGTGCCAGCAGCTTGGCCGGGCGGGGACAAGAGACCCAGTACTTC
>-|TRBJ1-1|TRBV10-3|-
CAISQGNTEAFF
TGTGCCATCAGTCAGGGGAACACTGAAGCTTTCTTT
>-|TRBJ2-7|TRBV5-6|-
CASSLGGIYEQYF
TGTGCCAGCAGCTTGGGAGGGATCTACGAGCAGTACTTC
>-|TRBJ1-6|TRBV9|TRBD1
CASSVAGQGGNSPLHF
TGTGCCAGCAGCGTCGCCGGACAGGGGGGAAATTCACCCCTCCACTTT
>few|TRBJ1-3|TRBV11-2|-
CASSLGALGNTIYF
TGTGCCAGCAGCTTAGGAGCCTTGGGAAACACCATATATTTT
>few|TRBJ2-2|TRBV5-1|-
CASSFTRRVGELFF
TGCGCCAGCAGCTTTACAAGGAGAGTTGGGGAGCTGTTTTTT
>-|TRBJ1-2|TRBV20-1|-
CSDSTGYGYTF
TGCAGTGACAGTACGGGATATGGCTACACCTTC
>-|TRBJ1-1|TRBV11-2|-
CASSPGQGTEAFF
TGTGCCAGCAGCCCTGGACAAGGCACTGAAGCTTTCTTT
>-|TRBJ2-3|TRBV18|TRBD1
CASSPPGQGSGTDTQYF
TGTGCCAGCTCACCACCCGGACAGGGATCGGGCACAGATACGCAGTATTTT
>-|TRBJ1-2|TRBV5-6|-
CASSWRPSTAFNYGYTF
TGTGCCAGCAGCTGGAGACCCTCGACGGCATTTAACTATGGCTACACCTTC
>-|TRBJ1-5|TRBV6-2/TRBV6-3|-
CASSYFSGMEQPQHF
TGTGCCAGCAGTTACTTCTCGGGGATGGAACAGCCCCAGCATTTT
>-|TRBJ2-5|TRBV12-5|-
CASGLGVRDTETQYF
TGTGCTAGTGGTTTGGGGGTCAGGGACACAGAGACCCAGTACTTC
>-|TRBJ1-6|TRBV9|TRBD1
CASSLNRGRNSPLHF
TGTGCCAGCAGCCTCAACAGGGGCCGGAATTCACCCCTCCACTTT
>-|TRBJ1-6|TRBV14|TRBD1
CASSQDVPGQGGYNSPLHF
TGTGCCAGCAGCCAAGATGTCCCGGGACAGGGGGGATATAATTCACCCCTCCACTTT